This T cell receptor (beta chain) comes out of a study of T-cell memory formation after mild COVID-19. Study-level results: Still unconfirmed is whether the second-wave clones peaking on day 37 recognized SARS-CoV-2.

Constant-segment primers were used for 5'RACE, and the resulting TCR alpha and TCR beta cDNA libraries carried sample barcodes and UMIs. TCRdb reprocessed the 5' RACE reads via MiXCR and lists one record per CDR3 protein. The sample has a few hundred thousand distinct CDR3 sequences, more than 13% seen once. This clonotype was observed many times. Its antigen remains unidentified. The germline V and J ends were trimmed by 2 bases and 1 base, with 9 bases remaining between them. CDR1 and CDR2 (germline): SGHTA, FQGNSA. The CDR3 loop spans 16 amino acids. The sample comprised PBMCs or a T cell subset sorted from them (not recorded which). The sequence derives from a man aged 18 to 29 who had mild COVID-19 (a few samples of this study predate the infection). Cell type and time point are not known. The chain couples TRBV7-2 to TRBJ2-6; no definite D call. The CDR3 DNA is TGTGCCAGCAGCTTAATGTCAACTTCTGGGGCCAACGTCCTGACTTTC. Protein product: CASSLMSTSGANVLTF.